The entry that follows covers one T cell receptor (beta chain) sequence. The antigen remains undetermined. CD4+ naive, central memory, regulatory and stem cell-like memory cells were sorted via CD45RO/CCR7/CD25/CD127/CD95/CD27. The source of the sample is a study of beta chain features in type 1 diabetes. Study results and caveats: When Type 1 diabetes patients were examined, their TCRB CDR3s proved moderately but significantly shorter in all four CD4+ subsets. TCRB rearrangement may or may not be influenced by HLA type; here this remained unresolved.

In germline, CDR1 is LGHNT, CDR2 FRNRAP. The V and J ends lost 7 bases and 6 bases, in that order; junction bases with no gene match: 10. CDR3 size: 15 residues. The study reverse transcribed the entire isolated RNA, so it sequenced expressed TCRB transcripts. This table comes from immunoSEQ multiplex PCR, and its TCRdb copy is limited to in-frame clones, with some not included. The data show 970,000 or so clones, with 15% to 20% seen just once and roughly 0.025% held by the top ten. Sequenced material: naive CD4+ T cells from blood. The sequence was collected from a woman under 30 in good health. The chain has TRBV12-5 and TRBJ2-2; 8 bases agree with TRBD2. CDR3 sequence: CASARGGLGSGELFF. The CDR3, as DNA: TGTGCTAGTGCCCGGGGGGGGCTTGGGTCCGGGGAGCTGTTTTTT.